A selection of T cell receptor beta chains follows, all from one sample in a study of T-cell reconstitution after alpha-beta-depleted transplantation in children. Via MiXCR, TCRdb re-called the PCR reads, giving one row per CDR3 protein. This table has roughly 500,000 distinct CDR3 sequences, 32% appearing once. The sample here was PBMCs from the stem cell graft donor, taken from the stem cell graft. The receptors shown here come from a human donor who donated a stem cell graft to a child with aplastic anemia. The CDR3 runs from the conserved cysteine through the conserved F or W. The order of the fields is clone size, D gene, V gene, J gene, CDR3 protein, CDR3 DNA. D genes are given only for firm matches. Clone size is not always given. Where it is, it says once, few, many or a class for expanded clones.

NA	NA	TRBV5-1	TRBJ2-7	CASSFVAGGTLATSYEQYF	TGCGCCAGCAGCTTCGTGGCAGGAGGAACCTTAGCCACCTCCTACGAGCAGTACTTC
NA	NA	TRBV6-2/TRBV6-3	TRBJ2-1	CASSYTGARAYSYNEQFF	TGTGCCAGCAGTTATACCGGGGCAAGGGCCTACTCCTACAATGAGCAGTTCTTC
NA	NA	TRBV12-3/TRBV12-4	TRBJ2-1	CASSRRADEQFF	TGTGCCAGCAGTCGTCGGGCTGATGAGCAGTTCTTC
NA	TRBD1	TRBV5-1	TRBJ1-6	CASSITGTGGLPLHF	TGCGCCAGCAGCATTACCGGGACAGGGGGCTTACCCCTCCACTTT
few	NA	TRBV7-8	TRBJ1-2	CASSLGRDNYGYTF	TGTGCCAGCAGCTTGGGCCGGGACAACTATGGCTACACCTTC
NA	TRBD2	TRBV10-3	TRBJ2-3	CAITRTSAYTDTQYF	TGTGCCATCACTCGGACTAGCGCTTACACAGATACGCAGTATTTT
NA	NA	TRBV6-5	TRBJ2-1	CASSYSISAPGLDEQFF	TGTGCCAGCAGTTACTCGATATCCGCCCCGGGACTGGATGAGCAGTTCTTC
NA	NA	TRBV10-3	TRBJ1-5	CAIKGSSNQPQHF	TGTGCCATCAAGGGTAGTAGCAATCAGCCCCAGCATTTT
NA	NA	TRBV12-3/TRBV12-4	TRBJ2-7	CASRQGNYEQYF	TGTGCCAGCAGACAGGGTAACTACGAGCAGTACTTC
few	NA	TRBV12-3/TRBV12-4	TRBJ2-7	CASRRYGLPEQYF	TGTGCCAGCAGACGATATGGGTTGCCCGAGCAGTACTTC
NA	NA	TRBV5-1	TRBJ1-6	CASSENRDSNSPLHF	TGCGCCAGCAGCGAAAACAGGGATTCAAATTCACCCCTCCACTTT
few	NA	TRBV12-3/TRBV12-4	TRBJ1-2	CASSFLGKGYTF	TGTGCCAGCAGTTTTTTGGGAAAAGGCTACACCTTC
few	NA	TRBV12-3/TRBV12-4	TRBJ2-1	CASSLGQSTYNEQFF	TGTGCCAGCAGTTTAGGACAGTCGACCTACAATGAGCAGTTCTTC
NA	NA	TRBV24-1	TRBJ1-5	CATSERGWNQPQHF	TGTGCCACCAGTGAAAGGGGGTGGAATCAGCCCCAGCATTTT
few	TRBD1	TRBV11-2	TRBJ1-1	CASRQGLNTEAFF	TGTGCATCGAGACAGGGGCTCAACACTGAAGCTTTCTTT
NA	TRBD1	TRBV20-1	TRBJ2-1	CSASPDRAYNEQFF	TGCAGTGCTAGCCCGGACAGGGCGTACAATGAGCAGTTCTTC
NA	TRBD2	TRBV11-2	TRBJ2-2	CASSLVSAGLGGTGELFF	TGTGCCAGCAGCCTAGTCAGTGCAGGACTGGGGGGGACCGGGGAGCTGTTTTTT
NA	NA	TRBV20-1	TRBJ2-7	CSARLRSIYEQYF	TGCAGTGCTAGATTAAGGTCGATCTACGAGCAGTACTTC
NA	TRBD1	TRBV6-1	TRBJ1-2	CASSQPGQPYGYTF	TGTGCCAGCAGTCAACCGGGACAGCCCTATGGCTACACCTTC
NA	TRBD1	TRBV5-1	TRBJ1-2	CASSGGTGGVSNYGYTF	TGCGCCAGCAGCGGCGGGACAGGGGGTGTCTCTAACTATGGCTACACCTTC
NA	TRBD2	TRBV15	TRBJ2-1	CATSTTSGLLQKDEQFF	TGTGCCACCAGCACGACTAGCGGCCTGCTCCAGAAGGATGAGCAGTTCTTC
many	NA	TRBV7-2	TRBJ2-3	CASSLGASTDTQYF	TGTGCCAGCAGCTTGGGGGCCAGCACAGATACGCAGTATTTT
NA	NA	TRBV4-3	TRBJ2-7	CASSPGLPGYEQYF	TGCGCCAGCAGCCCGGGTCTTCCCGGCTACGAGCAGTACTTC
NA	NA	TRBV6-2/TRBV6-3	TRBJ2-7	CASSYSKGPYEQYF	TGTGCCAGCAGTTACTCAAAGGGCCCCTACGAGCAGTACTTC
NA	TRBD1	TRBV20-1	TRBJ2-5	CSASLTGVETQYF	TGCAGTGCTAGTTTAACAGGGGTTGAGACCCAGTACTTC
few	NA	TRBV27	TRBJ2-7	CASSPHTDPAYEQYF	TGTGCCAGCAGTCCGCACACCGACCCCGCCTACGAGCAGTACTTC
few	TRBD2	TRBV5-4	TRBJ2-7	CASSPRTSGRTYEQYF	TGTGCCAGCAGCCCGAGGACTAGCGGGAGAACCTACGAGCAGTACTTC
NA	NA	TRBV4-3	TRBJ2-1	CASSQDPRILVYNEQFF	TGCGCCAGCAGCCAAGATCCGCGGATACTAGTTTACAATGAGCAGTTCTTC
NA	TRBD1	TRBV18	TRBJ2-5	CASSPDRALPQETQYF	TGTGCCAGCTCACCGGACAGGGCTCTACCTCAAGAGACCCAGTACTTC
few	NA	TRBV7-9	TRBJ2-7	CASSLAVATDSYEQYF	TGTGCCAGCAGCTTAGCGGTGGCGACGGACTCCTACGAGCAGTACTTC
NA	NA	TRBV20-1	TRBJ1-2	CSAVRANYGYTF	TGCAGTGCTGTTCGAGCTAACTATGGCTACACCTTC
medium-sized	NA	TRBV12-3/TRBV12-4	TRBJ2-3	CASSFSGIGTQYF	TGTGCCAGCAGTTTCTCGGGGATCGGTACGCAGTATTTT
once	NA	TRBV6-1	TRBJ1-2	CASRSSGANYGYTF	TGTGCCAGCAGGTCGTCCGGGGCCAATTATGGCTACACCTTC
NA	NA	TRBV6-5	TRBJ2-1	CASSYGILGYNEQFF	TGTGCCAGCAGTTACGGGATCTTAGGATACAATGAGCAGTTCTTC
NA	NA	TRBV19	TRBJ2-1	CASSIVEQAGGEQFF	TGTGCCAGTAGTATAGTCGAACAAGCGGGTGGTGAGCAGTTCTTC
few	NA	TRBV7-6	TRBJ2-3	CASSLGGGSDTQYF	TGTGCCAGCAGCTTAGGTGGGGGGTCCGATACGCAGTATTTT
NA	NA	TRBV10-3	TRBJ2-7	CAIGGDTFYEQYF	TGTGCCATCGGAGGGGACACGTTCTACGAGCAGTACTTC